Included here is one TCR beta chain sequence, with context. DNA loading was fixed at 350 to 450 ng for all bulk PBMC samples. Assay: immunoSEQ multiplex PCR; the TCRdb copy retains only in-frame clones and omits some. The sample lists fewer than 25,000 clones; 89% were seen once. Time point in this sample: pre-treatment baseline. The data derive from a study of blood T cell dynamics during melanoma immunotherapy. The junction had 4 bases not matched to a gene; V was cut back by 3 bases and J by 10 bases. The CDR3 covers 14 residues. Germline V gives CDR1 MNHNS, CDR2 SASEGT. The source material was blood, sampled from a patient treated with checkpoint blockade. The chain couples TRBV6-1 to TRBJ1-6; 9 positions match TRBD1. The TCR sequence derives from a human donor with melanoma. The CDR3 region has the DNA TGTGCCAGCAGTGAGAGACAGGGGGACTCACCCCTCCACTTT. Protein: CASSERQGDSPLHF.